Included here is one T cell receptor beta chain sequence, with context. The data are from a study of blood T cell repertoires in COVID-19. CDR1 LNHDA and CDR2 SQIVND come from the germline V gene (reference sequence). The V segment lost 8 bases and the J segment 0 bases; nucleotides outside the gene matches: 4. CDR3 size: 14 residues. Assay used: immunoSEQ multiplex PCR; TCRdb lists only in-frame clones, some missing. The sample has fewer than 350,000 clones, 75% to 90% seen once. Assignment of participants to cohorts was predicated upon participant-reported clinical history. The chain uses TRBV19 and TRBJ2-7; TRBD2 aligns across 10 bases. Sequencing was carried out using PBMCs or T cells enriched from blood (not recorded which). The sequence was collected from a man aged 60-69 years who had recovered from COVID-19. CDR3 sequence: CASGRTSGSYEQYF. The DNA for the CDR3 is TGTGCCAGTGGGAGGACTAGCGGCTCCTACGAGCAGTACTTC.